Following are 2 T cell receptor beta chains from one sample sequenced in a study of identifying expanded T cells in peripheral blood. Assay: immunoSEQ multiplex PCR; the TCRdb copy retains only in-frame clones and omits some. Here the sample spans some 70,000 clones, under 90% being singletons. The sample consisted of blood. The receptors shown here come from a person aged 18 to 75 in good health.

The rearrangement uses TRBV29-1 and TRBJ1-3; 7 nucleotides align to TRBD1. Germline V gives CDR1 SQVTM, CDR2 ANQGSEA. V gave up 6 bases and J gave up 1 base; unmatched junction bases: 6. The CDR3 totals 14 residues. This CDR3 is CSVAGTESGNTIYF. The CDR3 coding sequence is TGCAGCGTCGCCGGGACAGAATCTGGAAACACCATATATTTT.

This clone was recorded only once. CDR3 nucleotide sequence: TGTGCCAGCAGCTTCGACGGGAGGAACACCGGGGAGCTGTTTTTT. Protein: CASSFDGRNTGELFF. The chain joins TRBV7-3 to TRBJ2-2; a weak D match, TRBD2 (6 bases). The CDR3 contains 15 residues. Germline CDR1 SGHTA, CDR2 FQGTGA. V was clipped by 3 bases and J by 1 base, with 9 bases between them.